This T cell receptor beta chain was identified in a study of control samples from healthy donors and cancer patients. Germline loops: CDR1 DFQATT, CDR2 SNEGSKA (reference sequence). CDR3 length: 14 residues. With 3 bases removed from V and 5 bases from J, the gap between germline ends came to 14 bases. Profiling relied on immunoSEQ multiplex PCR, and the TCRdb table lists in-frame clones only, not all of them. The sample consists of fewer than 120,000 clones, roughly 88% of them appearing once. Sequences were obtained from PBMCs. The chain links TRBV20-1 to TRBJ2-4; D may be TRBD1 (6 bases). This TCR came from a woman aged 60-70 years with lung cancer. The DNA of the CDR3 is TGCAGTGCTAGTTCAGGGGTTGGGGAAAACATTCAGTACTTC. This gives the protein CSASSGVGENIQYF.